The clone carrying this TCR beta chain was seen once. This sample was taken from a study of T cell responses to AZD1222 COVID-19 vaccine. Method: immunoSEQ multiplex PCR; TCRdb's copy keeps in-frame clones and lacks some. The sample yields 150,000 or so clones, approximately 91% seen once. There are 14 residues in the CDR3. V was clipped by 5 bases and J by 0 bases, with 10 bases between them. Germline-derived CDR1 and CDR2 are LNHDA and SQIVND (reference sequence). Sequences were derived from peripheral blood, sampled 28 days after the second AZD1222 dose. V and J are TRBV19 and TRBJ1-1; no reliable D call. The clonotype comes from an adult who received the AZD1222 COVID-19 vaccine. This chain's CDR3 is CASSFRRLNTEAFF. For the CDR3, the DNA is TGTGCCAGTAGTTTCCGCAGGCTGAACACTGAAGCTTTCTTT.